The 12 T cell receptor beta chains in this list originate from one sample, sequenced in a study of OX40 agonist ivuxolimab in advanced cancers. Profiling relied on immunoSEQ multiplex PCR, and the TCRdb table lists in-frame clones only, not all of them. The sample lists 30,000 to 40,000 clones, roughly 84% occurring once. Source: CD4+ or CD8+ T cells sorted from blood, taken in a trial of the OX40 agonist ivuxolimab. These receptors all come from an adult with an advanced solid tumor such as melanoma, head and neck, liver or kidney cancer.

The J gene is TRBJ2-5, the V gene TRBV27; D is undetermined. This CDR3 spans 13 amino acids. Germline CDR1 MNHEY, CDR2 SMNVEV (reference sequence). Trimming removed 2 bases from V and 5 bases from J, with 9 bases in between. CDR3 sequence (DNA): TGTGCCAGCAGTTTAATGGGGTCGGAGACCCAGTACTTC. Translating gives CASSLMGSETQYF.

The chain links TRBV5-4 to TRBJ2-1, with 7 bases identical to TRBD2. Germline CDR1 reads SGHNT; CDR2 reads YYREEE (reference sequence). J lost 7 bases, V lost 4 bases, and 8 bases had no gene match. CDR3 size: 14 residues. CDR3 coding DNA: TGTGCCAGCAGCGTGGGGTTCGGGGGGAATGAGCAGTTCTTC. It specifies CASSVGFGGNEQFF.

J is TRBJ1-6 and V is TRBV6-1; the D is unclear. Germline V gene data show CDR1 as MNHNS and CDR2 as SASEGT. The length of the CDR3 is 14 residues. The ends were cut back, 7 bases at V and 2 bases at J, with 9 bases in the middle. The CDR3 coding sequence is TGTGCCAGCACTCTAGATACCTATAATTCACCCCTCCACTTT. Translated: CASTLDTYNSPLHF.

CDR3 nucleotides: TGTGCCAGCTCCCCGGGACAGATCTACGAGCAGTACTTC. Translation gives CASSPGQIYEQYF. The rearrangement links TRBV18 to TRBJ2-7; 7 positions match TRBD1. Germline trimming cut 6 bases from V and 3 bases from J; bases unmatched to any gene: 5. CDR3 size: 13 residues. Germline V CDR1 and CDR2: KGHSH, LQKENI.

CDR3 protein: CASSRERFYEQYF. The CDR3 nucleotides are TGTGCCAGCAGTCGAGAAAGGTTCTACGAGCAGTACTTC. The chain has TRBV6-5 and TRBJ2-7; D not certain. Germline CDR1 reads MNHEY; CDR2 reads SVGAGI. CDR3 size: 13 residues. Trimming shortened V by 5 bases and J by 3 bases, and 11 bases separated the two germline ends.

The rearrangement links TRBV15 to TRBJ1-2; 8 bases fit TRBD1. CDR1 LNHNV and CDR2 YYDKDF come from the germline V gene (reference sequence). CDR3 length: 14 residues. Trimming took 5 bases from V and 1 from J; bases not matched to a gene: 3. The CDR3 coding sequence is TGTGCCACCAGCGGACAGGGATATAACTATGGCTACACCTTC. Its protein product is CATSGQGYNYGYTF.

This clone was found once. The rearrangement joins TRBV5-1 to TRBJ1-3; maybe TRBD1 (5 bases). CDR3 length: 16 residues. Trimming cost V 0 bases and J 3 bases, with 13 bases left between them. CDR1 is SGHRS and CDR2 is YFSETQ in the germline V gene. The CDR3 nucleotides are TGCGCCAGCAGCTTGGGGTCCTCAGGGAGTGGAAACACCATATATTTT. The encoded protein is CASSLGSSGSGNTIYF.

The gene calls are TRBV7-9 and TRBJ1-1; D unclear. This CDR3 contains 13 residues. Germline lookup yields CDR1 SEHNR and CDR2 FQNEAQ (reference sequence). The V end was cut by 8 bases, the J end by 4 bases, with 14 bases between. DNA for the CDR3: TGTGCCAGCTCTTTAGGAGGGTCCACTGAAGCTTTCTTT. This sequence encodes CASSLGGSTEAFF.

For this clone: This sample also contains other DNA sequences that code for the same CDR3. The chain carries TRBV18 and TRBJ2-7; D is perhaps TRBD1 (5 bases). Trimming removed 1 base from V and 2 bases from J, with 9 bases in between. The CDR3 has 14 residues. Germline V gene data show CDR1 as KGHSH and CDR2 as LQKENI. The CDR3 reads CASSPQGPPYEQYF. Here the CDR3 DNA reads TGTGCCAGCTCACCACAGGGGCCCCCCTACGAGCAGTACTTC.

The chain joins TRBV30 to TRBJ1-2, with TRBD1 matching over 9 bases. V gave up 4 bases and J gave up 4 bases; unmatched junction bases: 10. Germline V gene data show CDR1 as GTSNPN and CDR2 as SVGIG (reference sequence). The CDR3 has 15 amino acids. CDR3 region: CAWNKKGQGFYGYTF. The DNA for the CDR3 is TGTGCCTGGAATAAAAAGGGACAGGGTTTCTATGGCTACACCTTC.

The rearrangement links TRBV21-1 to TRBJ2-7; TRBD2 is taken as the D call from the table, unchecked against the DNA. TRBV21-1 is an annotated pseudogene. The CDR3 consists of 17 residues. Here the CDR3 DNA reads TGTGCCAGCAGCAATTGGCTAGCGGGAGATCGGTTTGGGGAGCAGTACTTC. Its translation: CASSNWLAGDRFGEQYF.

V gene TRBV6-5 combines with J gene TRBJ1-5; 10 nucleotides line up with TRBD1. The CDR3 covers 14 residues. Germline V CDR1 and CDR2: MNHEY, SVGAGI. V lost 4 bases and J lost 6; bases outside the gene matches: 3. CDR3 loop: CASSSGTGVQPQHF. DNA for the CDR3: TGTGCCAGCAGTTCCGGGACAGGGGTTCAGCCCCAGCATTTT.